This T cell receptor (beta chain) is from a study of cytomegalovirus exposure and HLA in healthy donors. Overall study findings and caveats: In vitro assays verified that a few CMV-associated chains recognized CMV antigens specifically. Later examination showed HLA-associated TCR beta chains had greater clonal expansion than equally common others. Reportedly, fewer N-insertions than the approximately 600-donor mean appeared in an Asian-associated ancestry cluster in a later analysis. The study listed some 160 cytomegalovirus-associated TCR beta chains.

The PCR contained 60 Vbeta and 13 Jbeta primers. The repertoire was sequenced with immunoSEQ multiplex PCR; TCRdb's copy has only in-frame clones and lacks some. The table records about 150,000 clones, 80% of them present only once. About this clone: The antigen is undetermined.

Germline V lookup: CDR1 SGHKS, CDR2 YYEKEE (reference sequence). The CDR3 is 14 amino acids. V lost 2 bases, J lost 8 bases, and 7 bases stayed unmatched. This chain connects TRBV5-5 to TRBJ2-1; 7 nucleotides match TRBD2. The sequenced sample consisted of PBMCs. This TCR was recovered from a man aged 25-40 years in good health and CMV-seropositive. CDR3 protein: CASSFESTSHEQFF. The CDR3 nucleotides read TGTGCCAGCAGCTTTGAGTCGACTAGCCATGAGCAGTTCTTC.